This TCR beta chain was identified in a study of tumor and adjacent non-tumor tissue in lung cancer. Across the whole study: Histology: around twelve adenocarcinoma, a couple of squamous cell carcinoma, 1 small cell lung cancer.

The template was RNA from unsorted bulk tissue. Three rounds of nested PCR, following a modified ARM-PCR protocol, produced the TCRbeta library. TCRdb analysed the multiplex PCR reads with MiXCR anew, one entry per CDR3 protein. The sample has 90,000 or so distinct CDR3 sequences, around 59% seen once. This clonotype came up a few times. Its antigen is unknown. This may be a read error, as it is one base from a much larger clone. Notes on the study in general: TCR diversity was significantly greater in tumor than normal lung tissue. Normal lung showed higher cumulative top 100 clone frequency than tumor.

Germline-derived CDR1 and CDR2 are SGHNT and YYREEE (reference sequence). The CDR3 has 11 residues. V gene TRBV5-4 combines with J gene TRBJ2-2; D uncertain. The sequencing input was lung tumor tissue. This TCR came from a man between 65 and 85 years old with non-small cell lung cancer. CDR3 coding DNA: TGTGTCAGCAGCTCCTCCCGGGAGCTGTTTTTT. Translating gives CVSSSSRELFF.